The sequence of this T cell receptor beta chain was determined in a study of blood T cell repertoires in COVID-19. Study-wide background: The cDNA or gDNA used as material had been derived from T cells, B-cell-depleted T cells, or PBMCs.

TCRdb keeps only in-frame clones here, not all; method: immunoSEQ multiplex PCR. The sample lists some 30,000 clones; 70% to 90% were seen once. Trimming removed 4 bases from V and 9 bases from J; junction bases left unmatched: 7. There are 14 residues in the CDR3. CDR1 is MGHDK, CDR2 SYGVNS, per germline. The chain joins TRBV25-1 to TRBJ2-7; 12 positions agree with TRBD2. Sequenced input: peripheral blood. The receptor comes from a human donor in a cohort sampled during active COVID-19. The donor label of this sample is uncertain. CDR3 loop: CASSGRLAGDVQYF. In nucleotides, the CDR3 is TGTGCCAGCAGTGGGCGACTAGCGGGAGACGTGCAGTACTTC.